A single sample is the source of the 6 T cell receptor beta chains below, sequenced in a study of OX40 agonist ivuxolimab in advanced cancers. The data were produced by immunoSEQ multiplex PCR, yet TCRdb's version contains in-frame clones alone and is incomplete. The sample lists approximately 80,000 clones; roughly 89% were seen once. The sample consisted of CD4+ or CD8+ T cells sorted from blood, taken in a trial of the OX40 agonist ivuxolimab. The source is an adult with an advanced solid tumor such as melanoma, head and neck, liver or kidney cancer.

The genes are TRBV10-3 and TRBJ2-7; D unclear. CDR1 is ENHRY and CDR2 is SYGVKD in the germline V gene. This CDR3 is built from 13 residues. The V end was cut by 11 bases, the J end by 3 bases, with 17 bases between. CDR3 residues: CAVKEGPIYEQYV. DNA of the CDR3: TGTGCCGTCAAAGAAGGACCGATCTACGAGCAGTACGTC.

This chain uses TRBV7-9 with TRBJ1-1; D not resolved. The CDR3 is 11 residues long. Germline V gives CDR1 SEHNR, CDR2 FQNEAQ (reference sequence). Trimming removed 10 bases at V and 1 base at J, with 7 bases between. The CDR3 nucleotides are TGTGCCATTTCAGCGAACACTGAAGCTTTCTTT. Its translation is CAISANTEAFF. Supplemented by reference TRBV7-9 and TRBJ1-1, the full variable domain reads DTGVSQNPRHKITKRGQNVTFRCDPISEHNRLYWYRQTLGQGPEFLTYFQNEAQLEKSRLLSDRFSAERPKGSFSTLEIQRTEQGDSAMYLCAISANTEAFFGQGTRLTVV.

V gene TRBV5-1 combines with J gene TRBJ1-5; perhaps TRBD1 as D (6 bases). The CDR3 consists of 15 residues. Trimming took off 4 bases at V and 1 base at J, with 12 bases between the two ends. Germline V gives CDR1 SGHRS, CDR2 YFSETQ. The chain's CDR3 is CASSATGLSNQPQHF. The CDR3 DNA sequence: TGCGCCAGCAGCGCGACAGGTTTAAGCAATCAGCCCCAGCATTTT.

The genes are TRBV9 and TRBJ1-1; 8 positions match TRBD1. Germline V CDR1 and CDR2: SGDLS, YYNGEE. The CDR3 sequence is 16 residues long. The J segment lost 1 base and the V segment lost 0 bases, leaving 5 bases of the junction unmatched. The CDR3 reads CASSVGKGTGNTEAFF. In nucleotides, the CDR3 is TGTGCCAGCAGCGTAGGGAAAGGGACAGGGAACACTGAAGCTTTCTTT.

J is TRBJ2-2 and V is TRBV23-1; D possibly corresponds to TRBD2 (5 bases). TRBV23-1 is annotated as an ORF whose role is uncertain. Trimming pared 4 bases from V and 1 base from J, leaving 16 bases between. The CDR3 is made up of 17 amino acids. CDR3 DNA sequence: TGCGCCAGCAGTCGAATCGGGGAGCCGAAGAACACCGGGGAGCTGTTTTTT. Translated: CASSRIGEPKNTGELFF.

The chain employs TRBV10-3 and TRBJ2-3; TRBD2 aligns across 8 bases. This CDR3 is 17 amino acids long. J lost 1 base, V lost 6 bases, and 12 bases had no gene match. CDR1 and CDR2 from the germline V gene are ENHRY and SYGVKD. This CDR3 reads CAISHFQTSDRTDTQYF. The CDR3 DNA reads TGTGCCATCAGCCATTTCCAGACTAGCGACCGCACAGATACGCAGTATTTT.